The 6 T cell receptor beta chains below were found in one sample sequenced in a study of blood T cell repertoires in COVID-19. The assay was immunoSEQ multiplex PCR, and TCRdb's table has in-frame clones only and misses some. The sample consists of about 130,000 clones, around 85% of them appearing once. The sample taken for sequencing was peripheral blood. Receptors were obtained from a woman in her forties or fifties who had recovered from COVID-19.

A few counts support this clone. The CDR3 coding sequence is TGTGCCTGGGCGGGACAGCGATACGAGCAGTACTTC. It encodes CAWAGQRYEQYF. The gene calls are TRBV30 and TRBJ2-7, with D perhaps matching TRBD1 (7 bases). The CDR3 has 12 amino acids. The V end lost 5 bases, the J end lost 4 bases, and 12 bases lay between the germline ends. Germline assignment: CDR1 GTSNPN and CDR2 SVGIG (reference sequence).

The rearrangement uses TRBV5-8 and TRBJ2-7, with 9 positions matching TRBD1. Germline V gene sequence: CDR1 SGHTS, CDR2 YDEGEE. The CDR3 loop spans 15 amino acids. Trimming removed 4 bases from V and 4 bases from J; junction bases left unmatched: 9. CDR3 in amino acids: CASSAHWGQGYEQYF. CDR3 DNA: TGTGCCAGCAGCGCCCATTGGGGACAGGGTTACGAGCAGTACTTC.

The J gene is TRBJ2-1, the V gene TRBV6-5; 9 bases align to TRBD2. The germline V gene encodes CDR1 MNHEY and CDR2 SVGAGI. The CDR3 loop spans 15 amino acids. V lost 6 bases, J lost 6 bases, and 9 bases stayed unmatched. Here the CDR3 DNA reads TGTGCCAGCAGCACGAGCGGGGGGCGCCCCAATGAGCAGTTCTTC. Translation gives CASSTSGGRPNEQFF.

CDR3 sequence (DNA): TGTGCCAGTAGTATGTCGACTAGCGGGGCAGAGACCCAGTACTTC. It yields the protein CASSMSTSGAETQYF. The chain couples TRBV19 to TRBJ2-5; the match to TRBD2 covers 11 bases. The CDR3 is 15 residues long. The V gene's germline CDR1 is LNHDA and CDR2 SQIVND (reference sequence). V shed 3 bases, J shed 4 bases, and the junction held 4 bases outside the gene matches. Together with reference TRBV19 and TRBJ2-5, the CDR3 gives the full variable domain: DGGITQSPKYLFRKEGQNVTLSCEQNLNHDAMYWYRQDPGQGLRLIYYSQIVNDFQKGDIAEGYSVSREKKESFPLTVTSAQKNPTAFYLCASSMSTSGAETQYFGPGTRLLVL.

The chain links TRBV5-1 to TRBJ2-3; 15 nucleotides agree with TRBD2. The CDR3 covers 16 residues. V shed 3 bases and J 3 bases; nucleotides not matched to a gene: 2. CDR1 SGHRS and CDR2 YFSETQ come from the germline V gene. The CDR3 DNA follows: TGCGCCAGCAGCTCAGGACTAGCGGGAGGGACAGATACGCAGTATTTT. Amino acids: CASSSGLAGGTDTQYF. Complete variable domain (other parts from reference TRBV5-1 and TRBJ2-3): KAGVTQTPRYLIKTRGQQVTLSCSPISGHRSVSWYQQTPGQGLQFLFEYFSETQRNKGNFPGRFSGRQFSNSRSEMNVSTLELGDSALYLCASSSGLAGGTDTQYFGPGTRLTVL.

The chain recombines TRBV5-8 with TRBJ1-6; D ambiguous. CDR1 is SGHTS and CDR2 is YDEGEE in the germline V gene. Between the trimmed V and J ends, which lost 4 bases and 9 bases, there was a span of 14 bases. The CDR3 consists of 14 residues. DNA for the CDR3: TGTGCCAGCAGCCTTAGGAGCGGGTCTTCACCCCTCCACTTT. This gives the protein CASSLRSGSSPLHF.